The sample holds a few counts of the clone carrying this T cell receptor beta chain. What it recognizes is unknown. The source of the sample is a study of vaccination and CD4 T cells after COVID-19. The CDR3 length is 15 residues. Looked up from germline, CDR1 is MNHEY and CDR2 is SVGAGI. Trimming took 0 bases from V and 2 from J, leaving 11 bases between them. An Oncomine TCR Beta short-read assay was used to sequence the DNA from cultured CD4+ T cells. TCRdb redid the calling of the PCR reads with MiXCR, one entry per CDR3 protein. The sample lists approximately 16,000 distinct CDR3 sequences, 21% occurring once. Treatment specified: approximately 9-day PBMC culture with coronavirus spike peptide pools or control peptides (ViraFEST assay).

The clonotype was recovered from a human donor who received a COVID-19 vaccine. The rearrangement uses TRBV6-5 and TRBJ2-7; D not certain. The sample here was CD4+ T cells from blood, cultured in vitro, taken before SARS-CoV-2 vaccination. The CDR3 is CASSYSSGQTYEQYF. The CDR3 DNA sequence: TGTGCCAGCAGTTACTCGTCCGGGCAAACCTACGAGCAGTACTTC.